This T cell receptor (beta chain) was recovered during a study of T cells in Graves' hyperthyroidism and ophthalmopathy (dated 2019 in TCRdb). Regarding the complete study: Peripheral blood samples were taken at the time of initial diagnosis, prior to any treatment. A discovery cohort of 95 to 100 patients, fewer than 50 with Graves' ophthalmopathy and 55 to 60 with stable Graves' hyperthyroidism, was used to find distinguishing TCR V-J signatures. Prospective prediction of ophthalmopathy was tested in an independent validation cohort of some 19 hyperthyroidism patients and approximately 17 patients who later progressed to ophthalmopathy. The 95 to 100 discovery patients were divided at random into training and test sets in a 7:3 ratio. In several Graves' hyperthyroidism patients, the study also compared T-cell repertoires from thyroid tissue with T-cell repertoires from blood. Following sampling, methimazole starting at 30 mg daily was given to hyperthyroidism patients, and high-dose intravenous methylprednisolone was given to ophthalmopathy patients. According to the paper, TCR Vbeta CDR3 sequencing was carried out on about 140 peripheral blood samples, which came from fewer than 50 ophthalmopathy, 75 or so hyperthyroidism and 17 progressor patients.

TCR beta CDR3 regions were amplified from RNA transcripts. The TCR CDR3 was subjected to a first round of RT-PCR using the HTBI primer set and the Qiagen OneStep RT-PCR kit. The libraries were constructed in a second round of multiplex PCR and then size-selected and purified. The libraries were sequenced on an Illumina HiSeq2000 using paired-end 100 bp reads. The paper's processing steps were these. SOAPnuke was used to process the raw data, throwing out any read that contained adapters or uncalled bases, had a mean Phred below 15, or lacked an exact constant-primer or identifier match. COPE v1.2.5 was used to merge high-quality paired reads, and clonotypes were defined as unique nucleotide sequences. MiTCR v1.1 was used to align the clonotypes against IMGT TRBV, TRBD and TRBJ reference segments. The analysis was restricted to V-J combinations with a frequency above 0.0001, which together covered around 99% of the repertoires. A TCS score was defined as the ratio between F50 (clonal expansion) and ExV (chaos), using BLOSUM62-based TCRdist between CDR3 peptides within each V-J. Welch's t-statistics and random forest reduced approximately 520 V-J features to 13, which were used in a naive Bayes classifier (R e1071). The raw public reads went through TCRdb reprocessing: fastp at Q25, MiXCR clone calling, in-frame beta chains kept. Each CDR3 protein gets just one entry, which takes the most common genes and DNA from the rows behind it. The V and J calls come from TCRdb's annotation, not from the publication. The sample has fewer than 750,000 distinct CDR3 sequences on record, roughly 15% of them singletons. Clones ranked in the top ten supply approximately 12% of the sample.

The junction shows trimming of 3 bases on V and 3 bases on J, plus 12 bases between the germline ends. The CDR3 has 15 amino acids, counting the end cysteine and phenylalanine. The kept DNA is CDR3 alone, 45 bases in frame from the first base. The germline V gene sets CDR1 to SGHVS and CDR2 to FNYEAQ. Moderately to severely active disease, a Clinical Activity Score of at least 3, a NOSPECS grade of at least 4, and a duration under 3 months were present in ophthalmopathy patients. The study excluded patients with uncontrolled infections, other autoimmune diseases, pregnancy or lactation. Clinical symptoms, serum thyroxine and TRAb, thyroid ultrasound, and orbital computed tomography formed the basis for the diagnoses. Ficoll-Paque density gradient centrifugation was used to isolate PBMCs from about 9.4 ml of fresh peripheral blood. Trizol reagent was used to extract total RNA, and RNA quality was then checked on an Agilent 2100 Bioanalyzer.

In its sample, this clonotype was seen many times. Its recognized antigen is unknown. No quality values exist for individual bases; no much larger clone is one base distant. Points the paper makes about the study in general: Sample size was not statistically predetermined, and blinding of investigators to group allocation was not performed. A 13 V-J signature model separated ophthalmopathy from stable hyperthyroidism, with about 90% sensitivity and 81% to 83% specificity in cross-validation and 80%/75% in testing. Most expanded thyroid clonotypes (frequency above 0.001) were also detected in blood, suggesting blood repertoires may reflect thyroid immune responses. In validation, progression to ophthalmopathy was predicted by the model with 70.59% sensitivity and 72.22% specificity, a median of around 6.5 months before onset.

The rearranged segments are TRBV7-6 and TRBJ2-1; matching of 6 bases hints at TRBD2 as the D gene. This receptor was taken from a woman aged 50 to 65 with Graves' ophthalmopathy. Sequenced material: blood. The CDR3 corresponds to CASSLDRGFYNEQFF. The DNA sequence is as follows: TGTGCCAGCAGCTTGGACCGGGGGTTCTACAATGAGCAGTTCTTC.